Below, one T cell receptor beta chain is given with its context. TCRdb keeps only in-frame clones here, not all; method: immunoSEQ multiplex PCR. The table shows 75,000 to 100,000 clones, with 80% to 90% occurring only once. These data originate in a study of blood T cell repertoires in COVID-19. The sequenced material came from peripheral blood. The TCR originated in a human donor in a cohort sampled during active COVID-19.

This CDR3 reads CASRRAVAPLHF. CDR3 in DNA: TGTGCCAGCAGGAGGGCCGTGGCGCCCCTCCACTTT. The rearrangement links TRBV6-6 to TRBJ1-6; D unclear. V lost 6 bases to trimming and J lost 13 bases, with 13 bases between them. CDR3 length: 12 residues. Per germline, CDR1 MNHNY and CDR2 SVGAGI (reference sequence).